Presented here are 32 T cell receptor beta chains from one specimen sequenced in a study of T cell responses to AZD1222 COVID-19 vaccine (dated by TCRdb to 2020 to 2022). The sample's time point, from its label and the paper: about 28 days (+/-7) after the second vaccine dose. Receptor amplification or capture employed the immunoSEQ multiplex PCR assay. Drawn from immuneACCESS, this table holds only the in-frame rearrangements with V and J called that TCRdb kept. Clones are partly lost; checked studies trace under half to an unresolved V gene and leave the rest unexplained. This sample is represented by around 140,000 clones; approximately 87% of them were singletons. Of the sample, 1.6% is held by the ten largest clones. Sequencing was performed on peripheral blood, taken 28 days after the second AZD1222 dose. The receptors come from an adult who received the AZD1222 COVID-19 vaccine.

The chain couples TRBV6-5 to TRBJ1-1; D unclear. This CDR3 region has 12 residues. V was pared by 8 bases and J by 8 bases, with 15 bases between. Per the germline V gene, CDR1 is MNHEY and CDR2 is SVGAGI. CDR3 sequence (DNA): TGTGCCAGCCGTTCGGGGAGATGGGAAGCTTTCTTT. The encoded protein is CASRSGRWEAFF.

The gene calls are TRBV10-3 and TRBJ2-7; 10 bases map to TRBD1. The CDR3 is 14 amino acids. The germline V gene encodes CDR1 ENHRY and CDR2 SYGVKD. V lost 6 bases to trimming and J lost 2 bases; unmatched junction nucleotides: 4. CDR3 bases: TGTGCCATCAGCAAGGGACAGGGGACCTACGAGCAGTACTTC. Protein: CAISKGQGTYEQYF.

The rearrangement uses TRBV28 and TRBJ1-6; D might be TRBD1 (6 bases). V lost 5 bases and J 2 bases, leaving 16 bases between the germline ends. This CDR3 spans 17 amino acids. CDR1 MDHEN and CDR2 SYDVKM come from the germline V gene. The CDR3 protein is CASSGDYRDPYNSPLHF. CDR3 nucleotides: TGTGCCAGCAGTGGAGACTACAGGGACCCCTATAATTCACCCCTCCACTTT.

The chain uses TRBV7-9 and TRBJ1-1; 7 bases are shared with TRBD1. V lost 6 bases, J lost 2 bases, and 21 bases stayed unmatched. The CDR3 spans 19 residues. Germline CDR1 SEHNR, CDR2 FQNEAQ (reference sequence). CDR3 in amino acids: CASSTRFGGGGLANTEAFF. CDR3 DNA sequence: TGTGCCAGCAGTACCCGGTTTGGGGGAGGGGGCCTTGCTAACACTGAAGCTTTCTTT.

The CDR3: CASTVTGAFEKLFF. The DNA of the CDR3 is TGTGCCAGTACAGTGACAGGGGCTTTTGAAAAACTGTTTTTT. The chain employs TRBV19 and TRBJ1-4; 8 bases map to TRBD1. This CDR3 contains 14 residues. Germline V gives CDR1 LNHDA, CDR2 SQIVND (reference sequence). The trim removed 7 bases at V and 7 bases at J, leaving 8 bases unmatched.

V and J are TRBV28 and TRBJ2-4; D not resolved. The V gene's germline CDR1 is MDHEN and CDR2 SYDVKM. Trimming took off 3 bases at V and 5 bases at J, with 11 bases between the two ends. This CDR3 contains 14 residues. The CDR3 loop reads CASSLVLVQNIQYF. In nucleotides, the CDR3 is TGTGCCAGCAGTTTGGTTCTAGTCCAAAACATTCAGTACTTC.

The chain combines TRBV19 with TRBJ2-3; TRBD2 aligns across 8 bases. Trimming at V came to 8 bases and at J to 2 bases, leaving 9 bases not matched to a gene. This CDR3 spans 15 amino acids. Germline assignment: CDR1 LNHDA and CDR2 SQIVND (reference sequence). As DNA, the CDR3 is TGTGCCAGTCGGGTAGCGGGGACGATCACAGATACGCAGTATTTT. This sequence encodes CASRVAGTITDTQYF.

The CDR3 reads CASSRDRLPGEQYF. The CDR3 nucleotides are TGTGCCAGCAGCCGAGACAGGCTGCCTGGCGAGCAGTACTTC. V and J are TRBV3-1 (or the pseudogene TRBV3-2) and TRBJ2-7; D may be TRBD1 (6 bases). Trimming left V 4 bases short and J 6 bases short, with 16 bases between. The CDR3 runs 14 residues. CDR1 LGHDT and CDR2 YNNKEL come from the germline V gene (reference sequence).

The CDR3 nucleotides read TGTGCCACCAAGGCGGGAGGAGCCACCGGGGAGCTGTTTTTT. Encoded protein: CATKAGGATGELFF. This chain uses TRBV24-1 with TRBJ2-2; 8 bases map to TRBD2. This CDR3 has 14 residues. In germline, CDR1 is KGHDR, CDR2 SFDVKD. Trimming took 8 bases from V and 4 from J; bases not matched to a gene: 5.

This chain joins TRBV2 and TRBJ1-2; D possibly corresponds to TRBD1 (6 bases). The V end was cut by 2 bases, the J end by 4 bases, with 8 bases between. The CDR3 loop spans 13 amino acids. Germline V gene sequence: CDR1 SNHLY, CDR2 FYNNEI. The CDR3 DNA sequence: TGTGCCAGCAGTGAACAGGGGCGCTATGGCTACACCTTC. It encodes CASSEQGRYGYTF.

This rearrangement joins TRBV10-3 to TRBJ2-1; 7 bases are shared with TRBD1. Germline assignment: CDR1 ENHRY and CDR2 SYGVKD. The V segment lost 3 bases and the J segment 3 bases; nucleotides outside the gene matches: 5. The CDR3 contains 15 residues. The CDR3 protein is CAISESRGNYNEQFF. CDR3 nucleotides: TGTGCCATCAGTGAATCCAGGGGGAACTACAATGAGCAGTTCTTC.

The chain joins TRBV10-3 to TRBJ2-5, with D tentatively TRBD2 (5 bases). Trimming stripped 3 bases from V and 5 bases from J, with 7 bases between. Germline V CDR1 and CDR2: ENHRY, SYGVKD. The CDR3 covers 12 residues. As DNA, the CDR3 is TGTGCCATCAGTGATCGCGGGGAGACCCAGTACTTC. Protein product: CAISDRGETQYF.

The CDR3 coding sequence is TGTGCCAGCAGCCAAGAAGCAGGGTCCCCTGAAGCTTTCTTT. Translating gives CASSQEAGSPEAFF. V usage is TRBV14 and J usage is TRBJ1-1; TRBD1 is a possible D gene (5 bases). Germline V lookup: CDR1 SGHDN, CDR2 FVKESK. The CDR3 runs 14 residues. The V end was cut by 0 bases, the J end by 6 bases, with 11 bases between.

The chain carries TRBV5-4 and TRBJ2-3; possible D gene TRBD2, 6 bases. The CDR3 consists of 16 residues. Between the trimmed V and J ends, which lost 4 bases and 2 bases, there was a span of 17 bases. Germline CDR1 SGHNT, CDR2 YYREEE (reference sequence). CDR3 sequence reads: CASSLRLVGTTDTQYF. The CDR3 DNA reads TGTGCCAGCAGCCTCCGACTAGTGGGAACCACAGATACGCAGTATTTT.

The V and J genes are TRBV28 and TRBJ1-2; the match to TRBD1 covers 8 bases. The CDR3 runs to 12 residues. The germline V gene encodes CDR1 MDHEN and CDR2 SYDVKM. With V trimmed by 8 bases and J by 5 bases, 4 bases remained unmatched. Written as DNA, the CDR3 is TGTGCCAGCCTGGACAGGGCGTATGGCTACACCTTC. This translates into CASLDRAYGYTF.

This chain links TRBV5-4 with TRBJ2-5; D gene unclear. The germline gives CDR1 SGHNT, CDR2 YYREEE (reference sequence). This CDR3 has 14 residues. Deletions cut 0 bases from V and 4 bases from J, with 10 bases between. The CDR3 bases are TGTGCCAGCAGCTTGGACACAAAGGGAGAGACCCAGTACTTC. It is translated as CASSLDTKGETQYF.

This chain joins TRBV10-3 and TRBJ1-5, with no clear D. Trimming took 0 bases from V and 0 from J, leaving 9 bases between them. Germline CDR1 is ENHRY and CDR2 is SYGVKD. The CDR3 consists of 16 residues. DNA of the CDR3: TGTGCCATCAGTGAGTCGACCGGGAGTAGCAATCAGCCCCAGCATTTT. Translated, it gives CAISESTGSSNQPQHF.

A few counts support this clone. J is TRBJ1-2 and V is TRBV5-4; D unclear. V was pared by 4 bases and J by 0 bases, with 13 bases between. The V gene's germline CDR1 is SGHNT and CDR2 YYREEE (reference sequence). The CDR3 is 15 amino acids. CDR3 sequence: CASSAAGTPNYGYTF. The CDR3, as DNA: TGTGCCAGCAGCGCAGCAGGTACCCCTAACTATGGCTACACCTTC.

This clone turned up a few times. The rearrangement joins TRBV2 to TRBJ1-2; D may be TRBD1 (5 bases). This CDR3 is 15 amino acids long. Germline lookup yields CDR1 SNHLY and CDR2 FYNNEI. Trimming stripped 1 base from V and 4 bases from J, with 13 bases between. The CDR3 DNA is TGTGCCAGCAGTGAAGGAACGGGACCAGGCTATGGCTACACCTTC. It encodes CASSEGTGPGYGYTF. Together with reference TRBV2 and TRBJ1-2, the CDR3 gives the full variable domain: EPEVTQTPSHQVTQMGQEVILRCVPISNHLYFYWYRQILGQKVEFLVSFYNNEISEKSEIFDDQFSVERPDGSNFTLKIRSTKLEDSAMYFCASSEGTGPGYGYTFGSGTRLTVV.

V and J are TRBV20-1 and TRBJ1-6, with 9 bases aligning to TRBD1. J gave up 5 bases and V 3 bases, and 2 bases lay outside the gene matches. The CDR3 loop spans 14 amino acids. Germline V gives CDR1 DFQATT, CDR2 SNEGSKA (reference sequence). CDR3 in amino acids: CSASNRGHNSPLHF. The CDR3 coding sequence is TGCAGTGCTAGTAACAGGGGGCATAATTCACCCCTCCACTTT.

The V call is TRBV6-6, the J call TRBJ2-1; 11 nucleotides match TRBD1. CDR1 is MNHNY and CDR2 is SVGAGI in the germline V gene (reference sequence). Trimming cost V 4 bases and J 5 bases; bases outside gene matches: 7. The CDR3 contains 16 residues. CDR3 DNA: TGTGCCAGCAGTTCCCTCGGACAGGGGGCTAACAATGAGCAGTTCTTC. Translating gives CASSSLGQGANNEQFF.

This clone occurred once. The chain couples TRBV18 to TRBJ2-1; 8 positions match TRBD2. Trimming took 3 bases from V and 9 from J; bases not matched to a gene: 7. The CDR3 totals 14 residues. In germline, CDR1 is KGHSH, CDR2 LQKENI. CDR3 coding DNA: TGTGCCAGCTCACCCGCGGGACTAGGTACTGAGCAGTTCTTC. This encodes CASSPAGLGTEQFF.

The chain joins TRBV28 to TRBJ1-1, with D possibly matching TRBD1 (5 bases). Germline values: CDR1 MDHEN, CDR2 SYDVKM. The CDR3 has 15 amino acids. Trimming took off 8 bases at V and 6 bases at J, with 22 bases between the two ends. This chain's CDR3 is CASGPPGGVFAEAFF. The CDR3 bases are TGTGCCAGCGGTCCCCCCGGGGGGGTTTTCGCTGAAGCTTTCTTT.

The chain carries TRBV27 and TRBJ2-1, with 11 bases identical to TRBD2. There are 14 residues in the CDR3. Germline trimming cut 5 bases from V and 7 bases from J; bases unmatched to any gene: 4. Germline V gene data show CDR1 as MNHEY and CDR2 as SMNVEV (reference sequence). The CDR3: CASSTSGSMNEQFF. For the CDR3, the DNA is TGTGCCAGCAGTACTAGCGGGAGTATGAATGAGCAGTTCTTC.

The chain is built from TRBV20-1 and TRBJ2-1; unclear D gene. The length of the CDR3 is 13 residues. CDR1 and CDR2 (germline): DFQATT, SNEGSKA (reference sequence). The V end was cut by 3 bases, the J end by 6 bases, with 12 bases between. The CDR3 bases are TGCAGTGCTAGTACCAGGATCGGCAATGAGCAGTTCTTC. The encoded protein is CSASTRIGNEQFF.

This chain joins TRBV10-1 and TRBJ2-1; 7 bases agree with TRBD2. The ends lost 8 bases at V and 7 bases at J; junction bases unmatched: 11. The V gene's germline CDR1 is WNHNN and CDR2 SYGVQD (reference sequence). This CDR3 has 14 residues. In DNA, the CDR3 is TGCGCCAGCGGGGAGGGGTTGGAAGCTAATGAGCAGTTCTTC. It codes for CASGEGLEANEQFF.

The chain employs TRBV3-1 (or the pseudogene TRBV3-2) and TRBJ2-2; D is unresolved. Per germline, CDR1 LGHDT and CDR2 YNNKEL (reference sequence). The CDR3 has 14 residues. The ends were cut back, 7 bases at V and 0 bases at J, with 9 bases in the middle. The CDR3 sequence is CASKGVPNTGELFF. In DNA form, the CDR3 reads TGTGCCAGCAAGGGCGTACCGAACACCGGGGAGCTGTTTTTT.

This sequence joins TRBV14 and TRBJ1-3; a possible D gene is TRBD1 (5 bases). CDR3 size: 14 residues. V lost 4 bases, J lost 4 bases, and 11 bases lay in between. Per the germline V gene, CDR1 is SGHDN and CDR2 is FVKESK. The CDR3 DNA is TGTGCCAGCAGCCTACAGGCGGTGGGAAACACCATATATTTT. This gives the protein CASSLQAVGNTIYF. The variable domain in full, with the rest retrieved from reference TRBV14 and TRBJ1-3, is EAGVTQFPSHSVIEKGQTVTLRCDPISGHDNLYWYRRVMGKEIKFLLHFVKESKQDESGMPNNRFLAERTGGTYSTLKVQPAELEDSGVYFCASSLQAVGNTIYFGEGSWLTVV.

The V call is TRBV7-8, the J call TRBJ1-1; D call uncertain. The CDR3 has 13 amino acids. Germline V gene sequence: CDR1 SGHVS, CDR2 FQNEAQ. Trimming took off 2 bases at V and 1 base at J, with 5 bases between the two ends. The CDR3 here is CASSLKENTEAFF. DNA for the CDR3: TGTGCCAGCAGCTTAAAAGAGAACACTGAAGCTTTCTTT.

V gene TRBV5-1 combines with J gene TRBJ2-7, with TRBD2 matching 8 bases. The CDR3 is made up of 15 amino acids. Germline CDR1 and CDR2: SGHRS and YFSETQ. With V trimmed by 4 bases and J by 3 bases, 9 bases remained unmatched. The CDR3 spells CASSPRGTSIYEQYF. DNA for the CDR3: TGCGCCAGCAGCCCACGGGGGACTAGTATCTACGAGCAGTACTTC.

Of note for this clone: Other DNA sequences from this sample encode an identical CDR3 as well. This sequence joins TRBV19 and TRBJ1-1; D remains ambiguous. The CDR3 is 13 amino acids. Germline V gene data show CDR1 as LNHDA and CDR2 as SQIVND (reference sequence). V lost 3 bases and J 5 bases, leaving 10 bases between the germline ends. The CDR3 DNA sequence: TGTGCCAGTAGTATCTCCTCGGGAACTGAAGCTTTCTTT. It codes for CASSISSGTEAFF. The complete variable domain, with remaining parts taken from reference TRBV19 and TRBJ1-1, reads DGGITQSPKYLFRKEGQNVTLSCEQNLNHDAMYWYRQDPGQGLRLIYYSQIVNDFQKGDIAEGYSVSREKKESFPLTVTSAQKNPTAFYLCASSISSGTEAFFGQGTRLTVV.

This clone was counted only a few times. V gene TRBV5-4 combines with J gene TRBJ2-5; 10 nucleotides agree with TRBD2. Losses at the gene ends were 4 bases for V and 2 bases for J; bases not matched to a gene: 2. The CDR3 is 14 residues long. Germline-derived CDR1 and CDR2 are SGHNT and YYREEE (reference sequence). The DNA of the CDR3 is TGTGCCAGCAGCATAGCGGGAGGACAAGAGACCCAGTACTTC. It specifies CASSIAGGQETQYF.